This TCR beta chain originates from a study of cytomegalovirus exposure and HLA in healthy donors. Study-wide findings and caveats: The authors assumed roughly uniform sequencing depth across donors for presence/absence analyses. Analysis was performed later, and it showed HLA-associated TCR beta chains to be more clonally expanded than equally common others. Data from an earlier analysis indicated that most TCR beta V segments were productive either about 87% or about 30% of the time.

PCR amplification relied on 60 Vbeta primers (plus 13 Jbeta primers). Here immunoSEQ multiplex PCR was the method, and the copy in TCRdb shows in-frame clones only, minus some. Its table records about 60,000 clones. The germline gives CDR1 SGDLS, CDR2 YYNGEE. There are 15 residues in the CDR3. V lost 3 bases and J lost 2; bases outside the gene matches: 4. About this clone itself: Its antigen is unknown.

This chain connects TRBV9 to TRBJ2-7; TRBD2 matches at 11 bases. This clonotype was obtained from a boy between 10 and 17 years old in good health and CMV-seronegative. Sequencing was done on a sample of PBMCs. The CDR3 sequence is CASSDGTSGAYEQYF. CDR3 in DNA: TGTGCCAGCAGCGACGGGACTAGCGGTGCCTACGAGCAGTACTTC.